This TCR beta chain was captured in a study of CD8 T cells in acute hepatitis C reinfection. The germline V and J ends were trimmed by 1 base and 0 bases, with 18 bases remaining between them. The germline CDR1 and CDR2 sequences are SGHAT and FQDESV (reference sequence). The length of the CDR3 is 18 residues. Regarding time point: naive CD8 control sorted from an acute-time-point sample. The repertoire was sequenced with immunoSEQ multiplex PCR; TCRdb's copy has only in-frame clones and lacks some. The sample has 35,000 to 40,000 clones, 80% to 90% seen once. The sample comprised naive CD8+ T cells from PBMCs. This sequence joins TRBV11-1 and TRBJ2-5; weak D call: TRBD2 (5 bases). The source is a man aged 25-45 years with chronic hepatitis C. The CDR3: CASSLGGKVSKYQETQYF. In DNA, the CDR3 is TGTGCCAGCAGCTTAGGAGGGAAGGTCTCCAAGTACCAAGAGACCCAGTACTTC.